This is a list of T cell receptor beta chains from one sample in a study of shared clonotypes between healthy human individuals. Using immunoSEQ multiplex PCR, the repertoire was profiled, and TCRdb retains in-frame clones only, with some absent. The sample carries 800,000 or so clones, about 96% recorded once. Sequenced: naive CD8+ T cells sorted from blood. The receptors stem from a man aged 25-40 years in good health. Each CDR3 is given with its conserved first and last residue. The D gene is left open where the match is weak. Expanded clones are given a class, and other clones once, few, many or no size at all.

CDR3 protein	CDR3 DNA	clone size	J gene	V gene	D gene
CASSPAWPTNEKLFF	TGTGCCAGCAGTCCCGCCTGGCCAACTAATGAAAAACTGTTTTTT	NA	TRBJ1-4	TRBV27	NA
CASSSASGSTDTQYF	TGTGCCAGCAGTTCGGCTAGCGGGAGCACAGATACGCAGTATTTT	NA	TRBJ2-3	TRBV6-4	TRBD2
CASSQGLGGDIQYF	TGTGCCAGCAGCCAGGGGCTGGGGGGGGACATTCAGTACTTC	few	TRBJ2-4	TRBV7-9	NA
CASSLEGWQPRETQYF	TGCGCCAGCAGCTTGGAGGGATGGCAACCCAGAGAGACCCAGTACTTC	NA	TRBJ2-5	TRBV5-1	NA
CASSFGPSQSSYNEQFF	TGTGCCAGCAGCTTTGGACCTAGCCAGAGCTCCTACAATGAGCAGTTCTTC	NA	TRBJ2-1	TRBV5-5	NA
CASSLLSSPRDGYTGELFF	TGCGCCAGCAGCTTGCTTTCTAGCCCGCGGGACGGTTACACCGGGGAGCTGTTTTTT	few	TRBJ2-2	TRBV5-1	NA
CASSSRAAKDGYTF	TGTGCCAGCAGTTCCCGGGCAGCTAAAGATGGCTACACCTTC	NA	TRBJ1-2	TRBV28	NA
CASSGRGETQYF	TGTGCCAGCAGCGGCCGTGGGGAGACCCAGTACTTC	NA	TRBJ2-5	TRBV9	NA
CASSPSLAGAGETQYF	TGTGCCAGCAGCCCCTCACTAGCGGGAGCGGGCGAGACCCAGTACTTC	NA	TRBJ2-5	TRBV7-9	TRBD2
CASSPGLAGGSLGTDTQYF	TGTGCCAGCAGCCCTGGACTAGCGGGAGGATCCCTCGGCACAGATACGCAGTATTTT	NA	TRBJ2-3	TRBV11-2	TRBD2
CASSLFMGRRGETYEQYF	TGTGCCAGCAGCTTATTTATGGGCCGAAGAGGGGAGACCTACGAGCAGTACTTC	NA	TRBJ2-7	TRBV7-8	NA
CASGRRLRNEQFF	TGTGCCAGCGGGAGGAGGCTTCGGAATGAGCAGTTCTTC	NA	TRBJ2-1	TRBV25-1	NA
CASSGGQYEQYF	TGTGCCAGCAGCGGGGGACAGTACGAGCAGTACTTC	NA	TRBJ2-7	TRBV5-4	TRBD1
CAISESPSGRDEQFF	TGTGCCATCAGTGAGTCTCCTAGCGGGAGGGATGAGCAGTTCTTC	once	TRBJ2-1	TRBV10-3	TRBD2
CASSLDLAGELFF	TGTGCCAGCAGCTTAGACCTTGCCGGGGAGCTGTTTTTT	NA	TRBJ2-2	TRBV11-2	NA
CASSPEPGDTQYF	TGTGCCAGCAGCCCCGAACCAGGGGATACGCAGTATTTT	NA	TRBJ2-3	TRBV5-4	NA
CASSLSPYYEQYF	TGTGCCAGCAGTTTATCGCCGTACTACGAGCAGTACTTC	NA	TRBJ2-7	TRBV27	NA
CASSSWGAEGSGNTIYF	TGCGCCAGCAGCTCCTGGGGCGCGGAGGGCTCTGGAAACACCATATATTTT	NA	TRBJ1-3	TRBV4-1	NA
CASSSRGPTYEQYF	TGTGCCAGCAGTTCCCGAGGGCCCACCTACGAGCAGTACTTC	NA	TRBJ2-7	TRBV28	NA
CASGDRGLSYEQYF	TGTGCCAGCGGAGACAGGGGGCTCTCCTACGAGCAGTACTTC	NA	TRBJ2-7	TRBV19	TRBD1
CASSLLAYEQYF	TGTGCCAGCAGTTTACTGGCTTACGAGCAGTACTTC	once	TRBJ2-7	TRBV28	NA
CASSAQGFRDTQYF	TGTGCCAGCAGCGCCCAGGGTTTTAGGGATACGCAGTATTTT	once	TRBJ2-3	TRBV9	NA
CASSLLGLSYEQYF	TGTGCCAGCAGTTTATTAGGGTTGTCCTACGAGCAGTACTTC	NA	TRBJ2-7	TRBV27	NA
CAISPGQGAQEQYF	TGTGCCATCAGTCCGGGACAGGGGGCGCAGGAGCAGTACTTC	NA	TRBJ2-7	TRBV10-3	TRBD1
CASSNGPNRRQYF	TGTGCCAGCAGTAATGGGCCCAACCGACGGCAGTACTTC	NA	TRBJ2-7	TRBV2	NA
CASINRQGAWGYTF	TGTGCCAGCATCAACCGACAGGGGGCTTGGGGCTACACCTTC	NA	TRBJ1-2	TRBV5-4	TRBD1
CASSLSGPDTQYF	TGCGCCAGCAGCTTAAGCGGTCCAGATACGCAGTATTTT	NA	TRBJ2-3	TRBV5-1	NA
CASSYTWYQETQYF	TGTGCCAGCAGTTATACCTGGTACCAAGAGACCCAGTACTTC	NA	TRBJ2-5	TRBV6-5	NA
CASSFEGQGLRDTQYF	TGTGCCAGCAGCTTCGAGGGACAGGGACTTCGAGATACGCAGTATTTT	NA	TRBJ2-3	TRBV7-9	TRBD1
CASRLKISGTGELFF	TGCGCCAGCAGACTAAAGATTTCGGGCACCGGGGAGCTGTTTTTT	NA	TRBJ2-2	TRBV5-1	NA
CASTLKVPGTMNTEAFF	TGCGCCAGCACCCTAAAAGTCCCCGGGACAATGAACACTGAAGCTTTCTTT	NA	TRBJ1-1	TRBV5-1	NA
CASSLVGGTPSYEQYF	TGTGCCAGCAGCTTAGTTGGCGGGACACCCTCATACGAGCAGTACTTC	NA	TRBJ2-7	TRBV7-6	NA
CASSATGLSYEQYF	TGTGCCAGTAGTGCCACGGGTCTTTCCTACGAGCAGTACTTC	NA	TRBJ2-7	TRBV19	NA
CASSLFSTDTQYF	TGTGCCAGCAGCTTGTTCAGCACAGATACGCAGTATTTT	NA	TRBJ2-3	TRBV7-3	NA
CASSLIFAPRTRSETQYF	TGTGCCAGCAGTCTTATTTTCGCACCGCGGACTAGAAGTGAGACCCAGTACTTC	once	TRBJ2-5	TRBV7-2	TRBD2
CASSEDSRGYEQYF	TGTGCCAGCAGCGAGGACTCTAGGGGCTACGAGCAGTACTTC	NA	TRBJ2-7	TRBV9	NA
CASSPDEQYF	TGTGCCAGCAGCCCCGACGAGCAGTACTTC	NA	TRBJ2-7	TRBV7-2	NA
CASSQERFGGEDGADTQYF	TGTGCCAGCAGCCAAGAAAGGTTTGGGGGAGAAGATGGCGCAGATACGCAGTATTTT	NA	TRBJ2-3	TRBV4-2	NA
CASSGGQGVSYNEQFF	TGTGCCAGCAGTGGGGGACAGGGTGTGTCCTACAATGAGCAGTTCTTC	once	TRBJ2-1	TRBV2	TRBD1
CAWSVVETGGSGYTF	TGTGCCTGGAGTGTGGTTGAGACAGGGGGGTCGGGCTACACCTTC	NA	TRBJ1-2	TRBV30	TRBD1
CASSTSGAGVSYEQYF	TGTGCCAGTAGTACCTCGGGAGCAGGGGTCTCCTACGAGCAGTACTTC	NA	TRBJ2-7	TRBV19	NA
CASSFLAPGHGYTF	TGTGCCAGCAGCTTTCTGGCCCCAGGGCATGGCTACACCTTC	NA	TRBJ1-2	TRBV13	NA
CASLDSSYEQYF	TGTGCCAGCCTGGACAGCTCCTACGAGCAGTACTTC	NA	TRBJ2-7	TRBV11-2	NA
CASSLDRGRTKNIQYF	TGTGCCAGCAGCCTCGACAGGGGGCGAACCAAAAACATTCAGTACTTC	NA	TRBJ2-4	TRBV7-9	TRBD1
CASSKVPYPNTGELFF	TGTGCCAGCAGCAAAGTACCGTATCCCAACACCGGGGAGCTGTTTTTT	once	TRBJ2-2	TRBV21-1	NA
CASSVDPNYGYTF	TGTGCCAGCAGCGTAGACCCTAACTATGGCTACACCTTC	NA	TRBJ1-2	TRBV9	NA
CASSPRGGGSYNEQFF	TGTGCCAGCAGCCCTAGGGGGGGCGGCTCCTACAATGAGCAGTTCTTC	NA	TRBJ2-1	TRBV7-9	NA
CASSFPDRGNTIYF	TGTGCCAGCAGCTTCCCGGACCGTGGAAACACCATATATTTT	NA	TRBJ1-3	TRBV7-9	NA
CASSYNSRPQSHTF	TGTGCCAGCAGTTACAACTCCCGTCCCCAGAGTCACACCTTC	NA	TRBJ1-2	TRBV6-5	NA
CASSRDSFATEAFF	TGTGCCAGCAGCCGGGACAGCTTCGCCACTGAAGCTTTCTTT	NA	TRBJ1-1	TRBV7-6	TRBD1
CASKWEDAGLYGYTF	TGTGCCAGCAAATGGGAGGACGCAGGTCTCTATGGCTACACCTTC	once	TRBJ1-2	TRBV6-1	NA
CASSETLQGTAFF	TGTGCCAGCAGCGAAACGCTGCAGGGGACAGCTTTCTTT	NA	TRBJ1-1	TRBV6-4	NA
CASSPYGGRYEQYF	TGTGCCAGTAGCCCGTATGGGGGGCGATACGAGCAGTACTTC	once	TRBJ2-7	TRBV19	NA